Below are 9 T cell receptor beta chains sequenced from a single sample in a study of T cell responses to AZD1222 COVID-19 vaccine. The data were produced by immunoSEQ multiplex PCR, yet TCRdb's version contains in-frame clones alone and is incomplete. The sample holds about 170,000 clones, approximately 90% seen once. Material: peripheral blood, obtained on day 0 of AZD1222 vaccination. Receptor source: an adult in good health.

The chain recombines TRBV2 with TRBJ2-3; 7 bases agree with TRBD2. The CDR3 has 15 residues. Germline loops: CDR1 SNHLY, CDR2 FYNNEI. V lost 3 bases to trimming and J lost 0 bases; unmatched junction nucleotides: 3. The CDR3 sequence is CASSDISGSTDTQYF. Written as DNA, the CDR3 is TGTGCCAGCAGTGATATTAGCGGGAGCACAGATACGCAGTATTTT.

The chain joins TRBV12-3 or TRBV12-4 to TRBJ1-1; 7 bases agree with TRBD1. This CDR3 spans 13 amino acids. Losses at the gene ends were 3 bases for V and 5 bases for J; bases not matched to a gene: 3. CDR3 sequence (DNA): TGTGCCAGCAGTTTTACAGGGGAGACTGAAGCTTTCTTT. Translating gives CASSFTGETEAFF.

The chain employs TRBV7-9 and TRBJ2-3; D gene uncertain. CDR1 is SEHNR and CDR2 is FQNEAQ in the germline V gene (reference sequence). This CDR3 has 12 amino acids. V lost 5 bases, J lost 3 bases, and 6 bases lay in between. The CDR3 DNA reads TGTGCCAGCAGCGCCCAAACAGATACGCAGTATTTT. This codes for CASSAQTDTQYF.

The chain has TRBV6-6 and TRBJ2-3, with 15 bases that match TRBD2. CDR1 and CDR2 from the germline V gene are MNHNY and SVGAGI (reference sequence). The CDR3 sequence is 16 residues long. V was clipped by 4 bases and J by 5 bases; unmatched bases: 4. The CDR3: CASSSPGLAGGDTQYF. The CDR3 nucleotides are TGTGCCAGCAGTTCTCCGGGACTAGCGGGAGGAGATACGCAGTATTTT.

The chain is built from TRBV30 and TRBJ1-2; D ambiguous. V lost 3 bases, J lost 0 bases, and 5 bases lay in between. Germline V gene data show CDR1 as GTSNPN and CDR2 as SVGIG (reference sequence). CDR3 size: 12 residues. The CDR3 here is CAWRESNYGYTF. DNA of the CDR3: TGTGCCTGGAGGGAGTCTAACTATGGCTACACCTTC.

This clone occurred once. The chain carries TRBV7-6 and TRBJ1-3, with D possibly matching TRBD1 (5 bases). Germline CDR1 SGHVS, CDR2 FNYEAQ. V lost 1 base and J lost 0, with 10 bases in between. The CDR3 has 16 residues. CDR3 nucleotide sequence: TGTGCCAGCAGCTTAGGGCAGGGCTTCTCTGGAAACACCATATATTTT. Translated: CASSLGQGFSGNTIYF.

The gene calls are TRBV11-2 and TRBJ1-1; the D gene is possibly TRBD1 (5 bases). Trimming cost V 7 bases and J 4 bases, with 16 bases left between them. This CDR3 is built from 14 residues. Germline lookup yields CDR1 SGHAT and CDR2 FQNNGV. The CDR3 DNA is TGTGCCAGCACCGGTCAGGGATCCAGCACTGAAGCTTTCTTT. It translates to CASTGQGSSTEAFF. Full variable domain (outside the CDR3, taken from reference TRBV11-2 and TRBJ1-1): EAGVAQSPRYKIIEKRQSVAFWCNPISGHATLYWYQQILGQGPKLLIQFQNNGVVDDSQLPKDRFSAERLKGVDSTLKIQPAKLEDSAVYLCASTGQGSSTEAFFGQGTRLTVV.

The J gene is TRBJ2-7, the V gene TRBV7-9, with D maybe TRBD1 (5 bases). Trimming removed 5 bases at V and 0 bases at J, with 14 bases between. Germline loops: CDR1 SEHNR, CDR2 FQNEAQ (reference sequence). The CDR3 covers 15 residues. In nucleotides, the CDR3 is TGTGCCAGCAGCGCGACACTCGACAGCTCCTACGAGCAGTACTTC. Amino acids: CASSATLDSSYEQYF. The variable domain in full, with the rest retrieved from reference TRBV7-9 and TRBJ2-7, is DTGVSQNPRHKITKRGQNVTFRCDPISEHNRLYWYRQTLGQGPEFLTYFQNEAQLEKSRLLSDRFSAERPKGSFSTLEIQRTEQGDSAMYLCASSATLDSSYEQYFGPGTRLTVT.

The gene calls are TRBV7-9 and TRBJ1-1; D possibly corresponds to TRBD1 (5 bases). The CDR3 spans 15 residues. The V gene's germline CDR1 is SEHNR and CDR2 FQNEAQ (reference sequence). Trimming removed 2 bases at V and 3 bases at J, with 13 bases between. For the CDR3, the DNA is TGTGCCAGCAGCTTACTACCCAGGGTGGACACTGAAGCTTTCTTT. Amino acids: CASSLLPRVDTEAFF.